The 3 T cell receptor beta chains listed next were all sequenced from one sample in a study of blood T cell repertoires in COVID-19. TCRdb's table, derived via immunoSEQ multiplex PCR, lists solely in-frame clones and lacks some. Of about 70,000 clones listed, roughly four fifths are singletons. The sequenced sample was peripheral blood. The source of these receptors is a woman in her fifties or sixties with acute or convalescent COVID-19.

This chain links TRBV30 with TRBJ1-2; D is unclear. Trimming took 3 bases from V and 4 from J, leaving 12 bases between them. This CDR3 has 13 amino acids. Per germline, CDR1 GTSNPN and CDR2 SVGIG (reference sequence). CDR3: CAWSPTGSYGYTF. The CDR3 DNA sequence: TGTGCCTGGAGCCCAACCGGGAGCTATGGCTACACCTTC.

This clone has only a few counts. This chain links TRBV4-1 with TRBJ1-2, with TRBD1 matching over 8 bases. CDR1 MGHRA and CDR2 YSYEKL come from the germline V gene. J lost 2 bases, V lost 1 base, and 0 bases had no gene match. This CDR3 is 14 amino acids long. The DNA for the CDR3 is TGCGCCAGCAGCCAAGGGACAGGGAACTATGGCTACACCTTC. Its translation: CASSQGTGNYGYTF.

The chain recombines TRBV2 with TRBJ2-7, with D uncertain. Germline CDR1 and CDR2: SNHLY and FYNNEI. V was cut by 3 bases and J by 0 bases, with 12 bases left in between. The length of the CDR3 is 15 residues. The CDR3 region has the DNA TGTGCCAGCAGTGATGCCAGGATCAACTCCTACGAGCAGTACTTC. Translated: CASSDARINSYEQYF.